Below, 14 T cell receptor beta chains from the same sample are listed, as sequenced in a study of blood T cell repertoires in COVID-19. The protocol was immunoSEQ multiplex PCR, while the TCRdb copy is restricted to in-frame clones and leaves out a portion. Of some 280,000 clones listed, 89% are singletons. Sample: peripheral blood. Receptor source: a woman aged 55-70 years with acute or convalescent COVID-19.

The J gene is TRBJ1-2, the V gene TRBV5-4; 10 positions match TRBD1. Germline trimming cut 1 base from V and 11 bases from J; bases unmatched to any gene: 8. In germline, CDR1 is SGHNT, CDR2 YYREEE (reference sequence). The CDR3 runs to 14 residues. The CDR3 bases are TGTGCCAGCAGCTTGCCCCTCGACAGGGGGCTGTACACCTTC. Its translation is CASSLPLDRGLYTF. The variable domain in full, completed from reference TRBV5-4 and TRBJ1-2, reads ETGVTQSPTHLIKTRGQQVTLRCSSQSGHNTVSWYQQALGQGPQFIFQYYREEENGRGNFPPRFSGLQFPNYSSELNVNALELDDSALYLCASSLPLDRGLYTFGSGTRLTVV.

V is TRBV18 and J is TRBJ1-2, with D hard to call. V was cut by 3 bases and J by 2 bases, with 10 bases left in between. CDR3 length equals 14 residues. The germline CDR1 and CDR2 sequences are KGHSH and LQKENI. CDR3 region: CASSPSGENYGYTF. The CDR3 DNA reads TGTGCCAGCTCACCGTCTGGGGAGAACTATGGCTACACCTTC. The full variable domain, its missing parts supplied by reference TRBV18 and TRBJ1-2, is NAGVMQNPRHLVRRRGQEARLRCSPMKGHSHVYWYRQLPEEGLKFMVYLQKENIIDESGMPKERFSAEFPKEGPSILRIQQVVRGDSAAYFCASSPSGENYGYTFGSGTRLTVV.

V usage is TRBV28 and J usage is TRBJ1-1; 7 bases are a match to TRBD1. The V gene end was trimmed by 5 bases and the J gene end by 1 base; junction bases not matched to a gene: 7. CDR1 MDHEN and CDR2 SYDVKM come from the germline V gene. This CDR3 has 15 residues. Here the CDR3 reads CASSPLGTENTEAFF. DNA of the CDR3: TGTGCCAGCAGTCCCCTAGGGACAGAGAACACTGAAGCTTTCTTT.

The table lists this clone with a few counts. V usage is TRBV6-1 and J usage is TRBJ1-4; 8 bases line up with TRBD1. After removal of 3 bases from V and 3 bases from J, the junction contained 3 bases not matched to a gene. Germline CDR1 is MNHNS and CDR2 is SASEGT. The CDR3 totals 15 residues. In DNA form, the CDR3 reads TGTGCCAGCAGTGAGCAGGGGGCGGCTAATGAAAAACTGTTTTTT. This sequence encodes CASSEQGAANEKLFF.

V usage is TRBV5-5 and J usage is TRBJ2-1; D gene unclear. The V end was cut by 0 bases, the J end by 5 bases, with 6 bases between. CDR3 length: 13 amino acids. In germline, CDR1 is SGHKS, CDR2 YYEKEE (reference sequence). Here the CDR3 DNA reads TGTGCCAGCAGCTTGGCATCTAACAATGAGCAGTTCTTC. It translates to CASSLASNNEQFF. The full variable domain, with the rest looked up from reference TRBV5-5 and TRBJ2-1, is DAGVTQSPTHLIKTRGQQVTLRCSPISGHKSVSWYQQVLGQGPQFIFQYYEKEERGRGNFPDRFSARQFPNYSSELNVNALLLGDSALYLCASSLASNNEQFFGPGTRLTVL.

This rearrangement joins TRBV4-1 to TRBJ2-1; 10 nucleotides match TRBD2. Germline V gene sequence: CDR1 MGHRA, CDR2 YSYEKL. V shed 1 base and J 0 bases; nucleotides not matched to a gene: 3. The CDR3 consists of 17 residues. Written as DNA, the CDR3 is TGCGCCAGCAGCCAAGGACTAGCGGGTTCCTCCTACAATGAGCAGTTCTTC. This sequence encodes CASSQGLAGSSYNEQFF.

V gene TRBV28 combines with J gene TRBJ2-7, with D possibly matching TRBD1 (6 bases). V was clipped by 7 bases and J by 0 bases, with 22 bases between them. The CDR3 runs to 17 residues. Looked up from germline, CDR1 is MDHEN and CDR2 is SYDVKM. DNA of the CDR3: TGTGCCAGCACTCCGGCAGGGGTCCCGAGTGGCTCCTACGAGCAGTACTTC. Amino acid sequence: CASTPAGVPSGSYEQYF.

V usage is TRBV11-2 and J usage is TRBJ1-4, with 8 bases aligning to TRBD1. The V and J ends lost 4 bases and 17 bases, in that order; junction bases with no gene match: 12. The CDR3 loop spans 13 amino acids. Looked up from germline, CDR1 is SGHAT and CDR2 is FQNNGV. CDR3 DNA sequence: TGTGCCAGCAGCTGGGAGATTCCGGGACAGGCTTTTTTT. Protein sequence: CASSWEIPGQAFF.

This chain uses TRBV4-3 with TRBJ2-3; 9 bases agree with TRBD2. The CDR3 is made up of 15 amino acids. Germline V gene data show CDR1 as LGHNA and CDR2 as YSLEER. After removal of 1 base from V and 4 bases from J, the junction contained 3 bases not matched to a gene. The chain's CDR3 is CASSQGLADPDTQYF. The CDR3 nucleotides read TGCGCCAGCAGCCAAGGACTAGCGGACCCAGATACGCAGTATTTT.

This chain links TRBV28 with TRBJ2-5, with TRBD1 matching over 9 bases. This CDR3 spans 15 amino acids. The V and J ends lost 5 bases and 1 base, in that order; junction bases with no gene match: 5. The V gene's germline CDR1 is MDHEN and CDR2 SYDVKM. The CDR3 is CASSTMTGGQETQYF. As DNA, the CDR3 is TGTGCCAGCAGTACCATGACAGGGGGCCAAGAGACCCAGTACTTC.

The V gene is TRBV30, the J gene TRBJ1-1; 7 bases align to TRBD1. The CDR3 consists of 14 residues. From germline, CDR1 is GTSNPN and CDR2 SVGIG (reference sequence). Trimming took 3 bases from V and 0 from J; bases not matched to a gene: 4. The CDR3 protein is CAWRRTGVNTEAFF. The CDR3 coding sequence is TGTGCCTGGAGACGGACAGGAGTGAACACTGAAGCTTTCTTT.

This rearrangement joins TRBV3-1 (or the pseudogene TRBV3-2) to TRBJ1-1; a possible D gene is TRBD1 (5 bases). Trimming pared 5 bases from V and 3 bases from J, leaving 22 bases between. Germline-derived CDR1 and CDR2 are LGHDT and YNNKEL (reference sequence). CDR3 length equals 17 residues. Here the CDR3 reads CASSSPRGGSRDTEAFF. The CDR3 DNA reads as TGTGCCAGCAGCTCACCCCGCGGGGGGTCCAGGGACACTGAAGCTTTCTTT.

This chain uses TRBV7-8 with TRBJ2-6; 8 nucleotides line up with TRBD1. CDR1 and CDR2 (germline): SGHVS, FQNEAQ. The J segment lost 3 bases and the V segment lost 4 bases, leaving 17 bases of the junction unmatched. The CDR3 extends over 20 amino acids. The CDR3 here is CASSSRRGTGKNLGANVLTF. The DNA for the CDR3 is TGTGCCAGCAGCTCTCGTCGGGGGACAGGCAAGAACCTTGGGGCCAACGTCCTGACTTTC.

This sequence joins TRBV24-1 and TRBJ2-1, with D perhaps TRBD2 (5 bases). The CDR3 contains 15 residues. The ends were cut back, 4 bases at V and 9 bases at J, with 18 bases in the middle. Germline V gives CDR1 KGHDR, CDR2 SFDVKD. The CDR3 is CATSDPESRGVEQFF. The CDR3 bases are TGTGCCACCAGTGACCCAGAGTCCCGGGGAGTTGAGCAGTTCTTC.